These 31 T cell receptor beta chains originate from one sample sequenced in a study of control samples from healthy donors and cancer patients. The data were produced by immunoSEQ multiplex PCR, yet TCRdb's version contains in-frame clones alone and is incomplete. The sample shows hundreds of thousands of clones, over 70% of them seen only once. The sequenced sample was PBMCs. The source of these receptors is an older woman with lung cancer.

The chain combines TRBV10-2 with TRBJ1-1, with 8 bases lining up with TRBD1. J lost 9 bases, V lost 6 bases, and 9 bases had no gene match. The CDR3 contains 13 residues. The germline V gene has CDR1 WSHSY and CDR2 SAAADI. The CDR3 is CASSDSDRAKAFF. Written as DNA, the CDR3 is TGCGCCAGCAGCGACTCGGACAGGGCGAAAGCTTTCTTT.

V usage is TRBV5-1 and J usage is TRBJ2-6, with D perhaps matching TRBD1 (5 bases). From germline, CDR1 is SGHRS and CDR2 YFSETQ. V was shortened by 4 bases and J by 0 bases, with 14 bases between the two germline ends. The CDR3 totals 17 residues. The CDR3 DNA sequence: TGCGCCAGCAGCCCGGTGCAGGGAAGCTCTGGGGCCAACGTCCTGACTTTC. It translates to CASSPVQGSSGANVLTF.

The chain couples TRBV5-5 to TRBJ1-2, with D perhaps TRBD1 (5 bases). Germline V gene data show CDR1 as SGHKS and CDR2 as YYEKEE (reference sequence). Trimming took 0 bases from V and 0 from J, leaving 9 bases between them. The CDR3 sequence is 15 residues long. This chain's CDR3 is CASSLGPGTNYGYTF. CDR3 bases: TGTGCCAGCAGCTTGGGTCCAGGGACTAACTATGGCTACACCTTC.

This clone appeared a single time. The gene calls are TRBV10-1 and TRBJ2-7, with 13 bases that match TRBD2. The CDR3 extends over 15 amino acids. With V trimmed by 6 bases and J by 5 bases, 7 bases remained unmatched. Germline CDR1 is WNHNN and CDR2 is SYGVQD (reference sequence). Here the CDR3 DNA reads TGCGCCAGCAGCTCGGGACTAGCGGGACTAGACGAGCAGTACTTC. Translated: CASSSGLAGLDEQYF.

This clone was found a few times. CDR3 coding DNA: TGTGCCAGCAGTCCCCTTTACAATCAGCCCCAGCATTTT. It encodes CASSPLYNQPQHF. The V call is TRBV5-5, the J call TRBJ1-5, with D uncertain. The CDR3 runs 13 residues. Germline-derived CDR1 and CDR2 are SGHKS and YYEKEE (reference sequence). V was trimmed by 5 bases and J by 3 bases, leaving 9 bases between them.

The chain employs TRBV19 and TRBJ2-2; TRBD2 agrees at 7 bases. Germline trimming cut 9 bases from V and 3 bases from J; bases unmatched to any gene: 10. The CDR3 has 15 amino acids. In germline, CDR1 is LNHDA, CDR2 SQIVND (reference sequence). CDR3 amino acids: CASRREGIDTGELFF. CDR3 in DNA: TGTGCCAGCCGGAGGGAGGGAATTGACACCGGGGAGCTGTTTTTT. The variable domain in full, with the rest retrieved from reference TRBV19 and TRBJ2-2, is DGGITQSPKYLFRKEGQNVTLSCEQNLNHDAMYWYRQDPGQGLRLIYYSQIVNDFQKGDIAEGYSVSREKKESFPLTVTSAQKNPTAFYLCASRREGIDTGELFFGEGSRLTVL.

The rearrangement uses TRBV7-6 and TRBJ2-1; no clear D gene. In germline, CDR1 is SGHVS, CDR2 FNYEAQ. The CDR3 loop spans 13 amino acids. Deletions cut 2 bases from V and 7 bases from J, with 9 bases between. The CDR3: CASSLPSPNEQFF. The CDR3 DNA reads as TGTGCCAGCAGCTTACCGTCCCCTAATGAGCAGTTCTTC.

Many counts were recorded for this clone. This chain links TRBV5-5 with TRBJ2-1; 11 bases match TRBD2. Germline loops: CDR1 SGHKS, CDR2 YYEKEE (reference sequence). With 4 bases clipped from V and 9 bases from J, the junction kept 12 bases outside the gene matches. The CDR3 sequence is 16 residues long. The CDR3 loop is CASSSAHSGGAGEQFF. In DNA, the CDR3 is TGTGCCAGCAGCAGCGCCCATAGCGGGGGGGCCGGTGAGCAGTTCTTC. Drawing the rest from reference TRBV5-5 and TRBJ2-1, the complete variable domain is DAGVTQSPTHLIKTRGQQVTLRCSPISGHKSVSWYQQVLGQGPQFIFQYYEKEERGRGNFPDRFSARQFPNYSSELNVNALLLGDSALYLCASSSAHSGGAGEQFFGPGTRLTVL.

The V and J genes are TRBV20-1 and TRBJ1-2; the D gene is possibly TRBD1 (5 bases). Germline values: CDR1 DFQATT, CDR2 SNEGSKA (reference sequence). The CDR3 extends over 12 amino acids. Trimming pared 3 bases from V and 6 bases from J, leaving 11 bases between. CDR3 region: CSASFGADGYTF. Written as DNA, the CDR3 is TGCAGTGCTAGTTTTGGGGCAGATGGCTACACCTTC.

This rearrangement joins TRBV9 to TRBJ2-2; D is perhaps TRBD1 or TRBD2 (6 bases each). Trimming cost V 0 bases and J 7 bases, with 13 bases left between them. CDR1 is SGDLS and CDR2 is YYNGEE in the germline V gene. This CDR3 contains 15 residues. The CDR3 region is CASSVDPGAVGELFF. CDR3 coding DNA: TGTGCCAGCAGCGTAGACCCGGGGGCGGTCGGGGAGCTGTTTTTT. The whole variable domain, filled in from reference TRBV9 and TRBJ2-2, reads DSGVTQTPKHLITATGQRVTLRCSPRSGDLSVYWYQQSLDQGLQFLIQYYNGEERAKGNILERFSAQQFPDLHSELNLSSLELGDSALYFCASSVDPGAVGELFFGEGSRLTVL.

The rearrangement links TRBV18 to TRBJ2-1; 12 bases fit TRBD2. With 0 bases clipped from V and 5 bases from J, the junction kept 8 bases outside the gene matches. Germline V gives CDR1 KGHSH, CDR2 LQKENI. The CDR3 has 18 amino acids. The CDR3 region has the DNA TGTGCCAGCTCACCACCGCGGCTAGCGGGGGGGTTGAACAATGAGCAGTTCTTC. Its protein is CASSPPRLAGGLNNEQFF.

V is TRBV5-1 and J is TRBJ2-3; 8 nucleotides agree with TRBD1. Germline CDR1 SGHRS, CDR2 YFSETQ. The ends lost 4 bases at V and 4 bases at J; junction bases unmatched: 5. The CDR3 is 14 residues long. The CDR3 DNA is TGCGCCAGCAGCGTCGGACAGGGACCAGATACGCAGTATTTT. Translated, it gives CASSVGQGPDTQYF. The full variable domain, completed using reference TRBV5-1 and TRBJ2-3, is KAGVTQTPRYLIKTRGQQVTLSCSPISGHRSVSWYQQTPGQGLQFLFEYFSETQRNKGNFPGRFSGRQFSNSRSEMNVSTLELGDSALYLCASSVGQGPDTQYFGPGTRLTVL.

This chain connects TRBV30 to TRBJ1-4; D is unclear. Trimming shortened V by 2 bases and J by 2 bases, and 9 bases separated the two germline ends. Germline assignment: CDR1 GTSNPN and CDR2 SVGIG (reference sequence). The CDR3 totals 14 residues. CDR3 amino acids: CAWSPQGTNEKLFF. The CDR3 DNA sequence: TGTGCCTGGAGTCCCCAAGGGACTAATGAAAAACTGTTTTTT.

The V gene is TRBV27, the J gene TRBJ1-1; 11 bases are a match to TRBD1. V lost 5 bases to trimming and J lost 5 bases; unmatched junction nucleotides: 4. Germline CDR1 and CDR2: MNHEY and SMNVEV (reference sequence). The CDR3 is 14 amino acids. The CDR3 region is CASSGQGAKTEAFF. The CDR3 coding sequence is TGTGCCAGCAGTGGACAGGGGGCTAAGACTGAAGCTTTCTTT.

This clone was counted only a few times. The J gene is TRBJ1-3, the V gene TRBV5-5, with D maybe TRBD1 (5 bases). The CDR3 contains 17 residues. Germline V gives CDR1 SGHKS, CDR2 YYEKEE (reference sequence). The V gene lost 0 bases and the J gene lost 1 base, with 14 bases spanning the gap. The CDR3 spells CASSLEPFQGSGNTIYF. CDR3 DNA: TGTGCCAGCAGCTTGGAACCTTTTCAGGGTTCTGGAAACACCATATATTTT.

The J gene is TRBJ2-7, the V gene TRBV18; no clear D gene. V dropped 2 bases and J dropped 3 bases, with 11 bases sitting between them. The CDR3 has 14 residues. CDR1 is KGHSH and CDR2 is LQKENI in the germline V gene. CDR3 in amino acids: CASSPSSENYEQYF. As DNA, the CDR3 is TGTGCCAGCTCACCATCCTCGGAGAACTACGAGCAGTACTTC.

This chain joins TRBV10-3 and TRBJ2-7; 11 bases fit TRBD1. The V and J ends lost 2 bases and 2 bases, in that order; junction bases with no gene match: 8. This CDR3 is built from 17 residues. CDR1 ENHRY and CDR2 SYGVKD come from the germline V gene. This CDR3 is CAISEREAGQGAYEQYF. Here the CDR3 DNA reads TGTGCCATCAGTGAGAGGGAGGCGGGACAGGGGGCCTACGAGCAGTACTTC.

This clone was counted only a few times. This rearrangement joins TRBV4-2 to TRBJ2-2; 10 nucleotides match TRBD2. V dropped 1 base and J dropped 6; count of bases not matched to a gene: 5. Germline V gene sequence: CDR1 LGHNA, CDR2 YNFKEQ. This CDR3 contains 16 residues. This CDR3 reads CASSQGLAGVAGELFF. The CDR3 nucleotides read TGTGCCAGCAGCCAAGGGCTAGCGGGAGTTGCCGGGGAGCTGTTTTTT.

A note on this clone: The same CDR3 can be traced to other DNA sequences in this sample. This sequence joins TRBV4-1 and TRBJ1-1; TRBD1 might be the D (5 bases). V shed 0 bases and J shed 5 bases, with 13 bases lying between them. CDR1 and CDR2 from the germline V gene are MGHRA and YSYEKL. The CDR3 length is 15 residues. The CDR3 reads CASSQDGGRGTEAFF. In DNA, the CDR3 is TGCGCCAGCAGCCAAGATGGTGGGCGGGGGACTGAAGCTTTCTTT.

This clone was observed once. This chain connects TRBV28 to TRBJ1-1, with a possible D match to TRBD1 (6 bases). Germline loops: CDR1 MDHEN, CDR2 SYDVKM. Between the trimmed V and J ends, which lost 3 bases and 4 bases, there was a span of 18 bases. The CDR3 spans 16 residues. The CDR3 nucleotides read TGTGCCAGCAGTTTGGCCCAGGGGATTGGGCGCACTGAAGCTTTCTTT. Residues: CASSLAQGIGRTEAFF.

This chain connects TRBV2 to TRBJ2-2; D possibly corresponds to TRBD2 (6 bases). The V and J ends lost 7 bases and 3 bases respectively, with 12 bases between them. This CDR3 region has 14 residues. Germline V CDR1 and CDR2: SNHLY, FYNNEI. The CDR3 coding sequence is TGTGCCAGCATTAGAGGGACTTACACCGGGGAGCTGTTTTTT. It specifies CASIRGTYTGELFF.

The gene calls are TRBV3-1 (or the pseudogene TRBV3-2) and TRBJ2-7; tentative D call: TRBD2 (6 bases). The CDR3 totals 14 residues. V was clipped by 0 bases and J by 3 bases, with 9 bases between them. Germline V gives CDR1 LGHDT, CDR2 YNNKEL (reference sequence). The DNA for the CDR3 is TGTGCCAGCAGCCAAGAGGCGGGATTCTACGAGCAGTACTTC. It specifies CASSQEAGFYEQYF.

CDR3 amino acids: CASLEKVGETQYF. The CDR3 coding sequence is TGTGCCAGCTTGGAAAAGGTCGGAGAGACCCAGTACTTC. This chain uses TRBV11-2 with TRBJ2-5; D is unresolved. This CDR3 has 13 residues. Germline V gene lookup returns CDR1 SGHAT and CDR2 FQNNGV. The ends were cut back, 8 bases at V and 4 bases at J, with 14 bases in the middle.

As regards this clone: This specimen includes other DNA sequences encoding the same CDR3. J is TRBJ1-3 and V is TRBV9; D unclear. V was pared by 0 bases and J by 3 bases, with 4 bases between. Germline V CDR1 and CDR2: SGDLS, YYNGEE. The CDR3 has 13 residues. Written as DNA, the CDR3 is TGTGCCAGCAGCGTAGAGGGTGGAAACACCATATATTTT. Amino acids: CASSVEGGNTIYF.

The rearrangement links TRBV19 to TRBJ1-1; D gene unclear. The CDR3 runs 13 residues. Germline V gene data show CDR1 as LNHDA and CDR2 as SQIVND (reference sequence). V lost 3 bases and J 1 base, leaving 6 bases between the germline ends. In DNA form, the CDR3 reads TGTGCCAGTAGTATCAGGACGAACACTGAAGCTTTCTTT. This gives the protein CASSIRTNTEAFF.

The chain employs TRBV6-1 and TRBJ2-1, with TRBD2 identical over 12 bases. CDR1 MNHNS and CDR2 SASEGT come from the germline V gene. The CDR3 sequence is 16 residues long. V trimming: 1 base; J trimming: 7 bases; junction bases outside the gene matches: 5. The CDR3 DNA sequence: TGTGCCAGCAGTGAAGGGACTAGCGGGACAAGGAATGAGCAGTTCTTC. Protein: CASSEGTSGTRNEQFF.

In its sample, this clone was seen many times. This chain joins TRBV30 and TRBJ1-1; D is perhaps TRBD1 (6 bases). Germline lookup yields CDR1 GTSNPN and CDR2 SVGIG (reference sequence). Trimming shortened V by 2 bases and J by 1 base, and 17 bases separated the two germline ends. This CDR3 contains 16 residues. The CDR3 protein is CAWSLGGAQGNTEAFF. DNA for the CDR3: TGTGCCTGGAGTTTAGGGGGGGCACAAGGGAACACTGAAGCTTTCTTT.

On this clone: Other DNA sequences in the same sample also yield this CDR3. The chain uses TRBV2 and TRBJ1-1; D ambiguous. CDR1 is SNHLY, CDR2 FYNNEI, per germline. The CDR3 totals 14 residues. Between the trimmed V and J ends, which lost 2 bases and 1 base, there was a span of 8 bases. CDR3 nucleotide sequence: TGTGCCAGCAGTGAATTGGTTGGGAACACTGAAGCTTTCTTT. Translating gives CASSELVGNTEAFF.

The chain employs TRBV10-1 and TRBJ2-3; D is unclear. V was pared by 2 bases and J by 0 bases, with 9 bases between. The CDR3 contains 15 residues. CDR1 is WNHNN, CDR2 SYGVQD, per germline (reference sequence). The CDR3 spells CASSEGAISTDTQYF. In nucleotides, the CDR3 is TGCGCCAGCAGTGAGGGCGCAATTAGCACAGATACGCAGTATTTT.

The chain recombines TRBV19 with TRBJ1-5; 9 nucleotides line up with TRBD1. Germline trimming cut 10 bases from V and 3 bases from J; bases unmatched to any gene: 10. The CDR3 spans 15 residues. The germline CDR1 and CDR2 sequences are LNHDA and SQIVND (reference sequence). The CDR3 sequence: CATGLGQGINQPQHF. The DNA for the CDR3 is TGTGCCACAGGTCTCGGACAGGGGATCAATCAGCCCCAGCATTTT. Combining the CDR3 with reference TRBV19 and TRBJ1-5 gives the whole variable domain DGGITQSPKYLFRKEGQNVTLSCEQNLNHDAMYWYRQDPGQGLRLIYYSQIVNDFQKGDIAEGYSVSREKKESFPLTVTSAQKNPTAFYLCATGLGQGINQPQHFGDGTRLSIL.

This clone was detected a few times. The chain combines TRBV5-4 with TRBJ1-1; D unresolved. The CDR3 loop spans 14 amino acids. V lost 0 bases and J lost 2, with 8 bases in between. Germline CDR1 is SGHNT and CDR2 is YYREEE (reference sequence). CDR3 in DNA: TGTGCCAGCAGCTTGGAACACGGAAACACTGAAGCTTTCTTT. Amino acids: CASSLEHGNTEAFF.